The entry below describes one T cell receptor beta chain. These data originate in a study of shared clonotypes between healthy human individuals. Whole-study context: The donor pool was made up of a couple of women and three men aged 18 to 49.

Clones were sequenced by immunoSEQ multiplex PCR, and TCRdb holds only the in-frame ones, with some missing. The sample holds under 1 million clones, 90% to 98% seen once. The naive CD8 fraction comprised CD45RO-negative cells positively selected for CCR7 and excluded terminally differentiated effector memory CD45RA+ cells. The sequencing sample was made of naive CD8+ T cells sorted from blood. This clonotype originated in a man aged 25-45 years in good health.

DNA of the CDR3: TGTGCCGGCGGGGAGCGGAATGAGCAGTTCTTC. The encoded protein is CAGGERNEQFF. The chain uses TRBV7-9 and TRBJ2-1, with D perhaps matching TRBD2 (6 bases). V gave up 11 bases and J gave up 7 bases, with 12 bases separating them. Germline CDR1 SEHNR, CDR2 FQNEAQ (reference sequence). The CDR3 length is 11 residues.